The 17 T cell receptor beta chains given below trace back to one sample, sequenced in a study of T cell responses to AZD1222 COVID-19 vaccine. TCRdb's table, derived via immunoSEQ multiplex PCR, lists solely in-frame clones and lacks some. The data contain 100,000 to 150,000 clones, roughly 92% of them singletons. The specimen was peripheral blood, collected 28 days after the second AZD1222 dose. These receptors came from an adult who received the AZD1222 COVID-19 vaccine.

The gene calls are TRBV11-1 and TRBJ2-5, with D possibly called TRBD1 or TRBD2 (5 bases each). Between the trimmed V and J ends, which lost 5 bases and 4 bases, there was a span of 20 bases. Germline CDR1 reads SGHAT; CDR2 reads FQDESV (reference sequence). CDR3 length: 16 residues. CDR3 DNA: TGTGCCAGCAGCCCACCGGGACCCTTTTGGCGAGAGACCCAGTACTTC. Translated, it gives CASSPPGPFWRETQYF.

The V and J genes are TRBV7-2 and TRBJ1-2; 9 nucleotides agree with TRBD1. Trimming took 1 base from V and 1 from J; bases not matched to a gene: 4. This CDR3 region has 16 residues. The germline V gene encodes CDR1 SGHTA and CDR2 FQGNSA. The CDR3 protein is CASSLDGQGLNYGYTF. CDR3 bases: TGTGCCAGCAGCTTAGATGGACAGGGGCTTAACTATGGCTACACCTTC.

The J gene is TRBJ2-7, the V gene TRBV7-2; the match to TRBD2 covers 12 bases. V shed 2 bases and J 4 bases; nucleotides not matched to a gene: 6. The CDR3 runs 16 residues. Germline assignment: CDR1 SGHTA and CDR2 FQGNSA. DNA of the CDR3: TGTGCCAGCAGCTTAAAGTCTAGCGGGAGGGGATACGAGCAGTACTTC. The encoded protein is CASSLKSSGRGYEQYF. Filled out from reference TRBV7-2 and TRBJ2-7, the complete variable domain reads GAGVSQSPSNKVTEKGKDVELRCDPISGHTALYWYRQSLGQGLEFLIYFQGNSAPDKSGLPSDRFSAERTGGSVSTLTIQRTQQEDSAVYLCASSLKSSGRGYEQYFGPGTRLTVT.

This clone has only one observation. The chain joins TRBV27 to TRBJ2-1; D may be TRBD1 (5 bases). CDR3 length equals 12 residues. The germline V and J ends were trimmed by 4 bases and 7 bases, with 8 bases remaining between them. Germline lookup yields CDR1 MNHEY and CDR2 SMNVEV (reference sequence). The CDR3 sequence is CASSWQGNEQFF. Written as DNA, the CDR3 is TGTGCCAGCAGTTGGCAGGGAAATGAGCAGTTCTTC.

A single count supports this clone. This chain joins TRBV7-2 and TRBJ2-1; D remains unclear. Trimming shortened V by 4 bases and J by 7 bases, and 17 bases separated the two germline ends. Looked up from germline, CDR1 is SGHTA and CDR2 is FQGNSA. CDR3 length: 15 amino acids. CDR3 DNA: TGTGCCAGCAGCTCGAGCCTTTCGGTGAAAAATGAGCAGTTCTTC. Amino acid sequence: CASSSSLSVKNEQFF.

J is TRBJ2-3 and V is TRBV25-1; D perhaps matches TRBD1 (6 bases). The V gene lost 3 bases and the J gene lost 2 bases, with 9 bases spanning the gap. Germline V gene sequence: CDR1 MGHDK, CDR2 SYGVNS. The CDR3 consists of 14 residues. DNA for the CDR3: TGTGCCAGCAGTGATGGGGGCACCACAGATACGCAGTATTTT. Translation gives CASSDGGTTDTQYF.

The chain is built from TRBV5-5 and TRBJ1-2; weak D call: TRBD1 (6 bases). Per the germline V gene, CDR1 is SGHKS and CDR2 is YYEKEE (reference sequence). Deletions cut 0 bases from V and 2 bases from J, with 8 bases between. This CDR3 comprises 14 residues. The CDR3: CASSLGGQNYGYTF. The CDR3 DNA reads TGTGCCAGCAGCTTGGGGGGACAAAACTATGGCTACACCTTC.

The chain links TRBV12-3 or TRBV12-4 to TRBJ2-1; no clear D. Deletions cut 1 base from V and 14 bases from J, with 9 bases between. The CDR3 covers 11 residues. Here the CDR3 DNA reads TGTGCCAGCAGTTTAGGTGGAACGGAGTTCTTC. This sequence encodes CASSLGGTEFF.

This clone was picked up one time. This chain links TRBV15 with TRBJ2-1; D perhaps matches TRBD2 (6 bases). Per germline, CDR1 LNHNV and CDR2 YYDKDF (reference sequence). The CDR3 contains 15 residues. Trimming stripped 1 base from V and 5 bases from J, with 12 bases between. In DNA form, the CDR3 reads TGTGCCACCAGCAGAGTGGAGGGAGTACACAATGAGCAGTTCTTC. It is translated as CATSRVEGVHNEQFF.

Details on this clone: This sample includes further DNA sequences coding for the same CDR3. This chain connects TRBV9 to TRBJ1-6; D perhaps matches TRBD1 (5 bases). V lost 0 bases, J lost 7 bases, and 8 bases lay in between. The CDR3 has 14 amino acids. Germline CDR1 and CDR2: SGDLS and YYNGEE. CDR3 region: CASSVEGTNSPLHF. The CDR3 DNA reads as TGTGCCAGCAGCGTAGAGGGGACCAATTCACCCCTCCACTTT.

J is TRBJ2-2 and V is TRBV4-1, with 7 bases identical to TRBD2. Germline V lookup: CDR1 MGHRA, CDR2 YSYEKL. The length of the CDR3 is 16 residues. Trimming removed 4 bases from V and 1 base from J; junction bases left unmatched: 6. The CDR3 here is CASSPGGGVNTGELFF. The CDR3 DNA is TGCGCCAGCAGCCCCGGTGGGGGGGTGAACACCGGGGAGCTGTTTTTT.

The chain uses TRBV12-5 and TRBJ1-1, with D uncertain. The germline CDR1 and CDR2 sequences are LGHNT and FRNRAP. The CDR3 has 14 residues. The germline V and J ends were trimmed by 5 bases and 4 bases, with 14 bases remaining between them. The chain's CDR3 is CASGQAISGTEAFF. CDR3 DNA: TGTGCTAGTGGTCAGGCCATATCGGGCACTGAAGCTTTCTTT.

The chain combines TRBV5-1 with TRBJ2-5, with D maybe TRBD1 (6 bases). V was clipped by 1 base and J by 5 bases, with 12 bases between them. The CDR3 contains 14 residues. Per germline, CDR1 SGHRS and CDR2 YFSETQ. The DNA for the CDR3 is TGCGCCAGCAGCTTGCAGCAAAGGGGGGAGACCCAGTACTTC. This encodes CASSLQQRGETQYF.

The rearrangement joins TRBV7-2 to TRBJ2-1; D possibly corresponds to TRBD2 (6 bases). Trimming removed 2 bases at V and 10 bases at J, with 15 bases between. Germline V gene sequence: CDR1 SGHTA, CDR2 FQGNSA. The CDR3 is 14 residues long. This chain's CDR3 is CASSLRGGTGEQFF. Written as DNA, the CDR3 is TGTGCCAGCAGCTTACGGGGCGGGACGGGGGAGCAGTTCTTC. Combining the CDR3 with reference TRBV7-2 and TRBJ2-1 gives the whole variable domain GAGVSQSPSNKVTEKGKDVELRCDPISGHTALYWYRQSLGQGLEFLIYFQGNSAPDKSGLPSDRFSAERTGGSVSTLTIQRTQQEDSAVYLCASSLRGGTGEQFFGPGTRLTVL.

This clone has only a few counts. This rearrangement joins TRBV29-1 to TRBJ1-4, with 7 bases lining up with TRBD1. The V gene's germline CDR1 is SQVTM and CDR2 ANQGSEA. The CDR3 has 12 amino acids. Germline trimming cut 4 bases from V and 8 bases from J; bases unmatched to any gene: 4. The CDR3 DNA reads as TGCAGCGTTGGGGACAGTTGGGAAAAACTGTTTTTT. Amino acids: CSVGDSWEKLFF.

V is TRBV19 and J is TRBJ2-6; D is ambiguous. Trimming stripped 3 bases from V and 2 bases from J, with 11 bases between. CDR3 length: 16 amino acids. The germline V gene has CDR1 LNHDA and CDR2 SQIVND (reference sequence). CDR3 region: CASSILGNTGANVLTF. The CDR3 coding sequence is TGTGCCAGTAGTATTTTGGGGAATACTGGGGCCAACGTCCTGACTTTC.

J is TRBJ1-1 and V is TRBV7-9, with D possibly matching TRBD1 (6 bases). The CDR3 has 13 amino acids. The ends were cut back, 2 bases at V and 5 bases at J, with 9 bases in the middle. Germline loops: CDR1 SEHNR, CDR2 FQNEAQ (reference sequence). The CDR3 is CASSLSGATEAFF. The CDR3 DNA reads as TGTGCCAGCAGCTTATCAGGGGCTACTGAAGCTTTCTTT.